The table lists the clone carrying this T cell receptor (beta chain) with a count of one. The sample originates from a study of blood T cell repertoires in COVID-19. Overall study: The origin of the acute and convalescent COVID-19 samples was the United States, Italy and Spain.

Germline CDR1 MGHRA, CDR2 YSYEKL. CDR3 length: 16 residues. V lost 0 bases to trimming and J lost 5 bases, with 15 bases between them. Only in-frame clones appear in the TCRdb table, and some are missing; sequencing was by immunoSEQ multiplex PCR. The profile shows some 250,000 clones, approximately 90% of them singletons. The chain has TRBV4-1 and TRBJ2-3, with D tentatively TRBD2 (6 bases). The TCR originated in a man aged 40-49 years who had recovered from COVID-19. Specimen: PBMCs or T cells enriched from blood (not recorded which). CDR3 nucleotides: TGCGCCAGCAGCCAAGATATGGCGGGGTACATAGATACGCAGTATTTT. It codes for CASSQDMAGYIDTQYF.